This T cell receptor (beta chain) was sequenced for a study of monozygotic twins with inflammatory bowel disease. Overall study findings and caveats: Clonotypes shared with others were fewer in IBD patients than in healthy twins, especially with disease activity.

cDNA for TCRalpha and TCRbeta was amplified by nested PCRs of roughly 17 then around 9 cycles. TCRdb reworked the 5' RACE reads into one entry per CDR3 protein, no DNA. The listing contains around 370,000 distinct CDR3 sequences. Blood (about 2.5 ml) was collected from every donor individually. Skipping T cell sorting, the study isolated total RNA directly from whole blood. This CDR3 region has 16 residues. CDR1 is MNHEY and CDR2 is SVGEGT in the germline V gene. A word on this clonotype: Its cognate antigen is unknown.

The J gene is TRBJ2-7, the V gene TRBV6-2 or TRBV6-3; TCRdb gives TRBD2 as the D gene, but with no DNA this cannot be confirmed. The TCR was taken from a human donor with ulcerative colitis or Crohn's disease, or a healthy co-twin of an affected twin (not recorded which). Sequencing was performed on blood. This CDR3 reads CASSRRTSGATHEQYF.